The 2 T cell receptor beta chains in this list originate from one sample, sequenced in a study of cytomegalovirus exposure and HLA in healthy donors. PCR primers comprised 60 Vbeta and 13 Jbeta primers. Sequenced by immunoSEQ multiplex PCR; TCRdb stores in-frame clones only, minus some. The table records 100,000 to 150,000 clones, less than 85% of them present only once. Material: PBMCs. The source of these receptors is a woman aged 40 to 50 in good health and CMV-seropositive.

As concerns this clone: One end of the junction fails to match germline, which may point to a read error. The rearrangement links TRBV28 to TRBJ1-5, with D unclear. The V gene's germline CDR1 is MDHEN and CDR2 SYDVKM. This CDR3 has 19 residues. The CDR3 DNA sequence: TGTGCCAGCAGCTTATTACCTCGCTACGGAGGGAATAGCAATCAGCCCCAGCATTTT. Translation: CASSLLPRYGGNSNQPQHF.

The J gene is TRBJ2-7, the V gene TRBV7-8, with 7 bases aligning to TRBD1. There are 14 residues in the CDR3. Trimming removed 5 bases from V and 5 bases from J; junction bases left unmatched: 9. In germline, CDR1 is SGHVS, CDR2 FQNEAQ. The CDR3 loop is CASSATGQVNEQYF. In nucleotides, the CDR3 is TGTGCCAGCAGCGCCACTGGACAGGTCAACGAGCAGTACTTC.